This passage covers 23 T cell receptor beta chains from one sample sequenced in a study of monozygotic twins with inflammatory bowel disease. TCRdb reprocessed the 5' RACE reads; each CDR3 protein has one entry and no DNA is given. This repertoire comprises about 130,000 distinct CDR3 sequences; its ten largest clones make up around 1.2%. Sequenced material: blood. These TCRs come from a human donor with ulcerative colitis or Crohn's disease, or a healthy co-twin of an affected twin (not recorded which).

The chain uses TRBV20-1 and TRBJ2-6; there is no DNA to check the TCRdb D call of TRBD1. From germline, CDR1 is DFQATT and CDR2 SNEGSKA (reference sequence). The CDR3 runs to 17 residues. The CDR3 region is CSASTAGHLPGANVLTF.

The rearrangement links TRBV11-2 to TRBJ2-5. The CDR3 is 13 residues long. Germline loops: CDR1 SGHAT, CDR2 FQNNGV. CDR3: CASSKGVGETQYF.

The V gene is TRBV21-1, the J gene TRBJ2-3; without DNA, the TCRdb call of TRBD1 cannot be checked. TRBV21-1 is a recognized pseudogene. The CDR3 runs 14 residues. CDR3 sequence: CASSKNRGEDTQYF.

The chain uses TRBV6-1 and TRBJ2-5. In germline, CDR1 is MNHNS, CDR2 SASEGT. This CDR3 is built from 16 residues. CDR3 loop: CASSERRQKIQETQYF.

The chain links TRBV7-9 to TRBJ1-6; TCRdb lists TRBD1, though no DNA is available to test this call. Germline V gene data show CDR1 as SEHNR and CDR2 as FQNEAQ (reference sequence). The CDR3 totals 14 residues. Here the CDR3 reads CASSFAGRNSPLHF.

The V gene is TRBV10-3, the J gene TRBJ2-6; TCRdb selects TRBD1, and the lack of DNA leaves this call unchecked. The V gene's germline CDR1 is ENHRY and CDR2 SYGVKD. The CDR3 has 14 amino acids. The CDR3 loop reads CAITGDSGANVLTF.

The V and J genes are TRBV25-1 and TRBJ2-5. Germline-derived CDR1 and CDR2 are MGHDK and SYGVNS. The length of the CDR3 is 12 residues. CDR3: CASRSGGVGQYF.

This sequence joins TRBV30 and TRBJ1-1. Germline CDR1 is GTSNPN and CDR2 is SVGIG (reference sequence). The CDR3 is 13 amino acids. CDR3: CAWREQMNTEAFF.

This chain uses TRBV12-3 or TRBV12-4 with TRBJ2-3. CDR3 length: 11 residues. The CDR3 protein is CASSPKNTQYF.

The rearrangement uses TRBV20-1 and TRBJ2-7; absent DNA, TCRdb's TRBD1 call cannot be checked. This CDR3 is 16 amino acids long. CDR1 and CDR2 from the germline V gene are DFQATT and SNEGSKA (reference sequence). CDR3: CSARVPGSGRSYEQYF.

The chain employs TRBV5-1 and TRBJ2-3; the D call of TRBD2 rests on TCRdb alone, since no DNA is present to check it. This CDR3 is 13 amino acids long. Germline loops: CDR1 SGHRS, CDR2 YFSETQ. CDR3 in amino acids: CASRRAELNTQYF.

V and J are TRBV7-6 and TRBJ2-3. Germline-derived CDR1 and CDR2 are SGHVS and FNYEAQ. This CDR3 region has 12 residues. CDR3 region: CASSLIRDTQYF.

CDR3 sequence reads: CSARTGRPYNSPLHF. V and J are TRBV20-1 and TRBJ1-6; TCRdb indicates TRBD1, and absent DNA this call remains unverified. Germline CDR1 DFQATT, CDR2 SNEGSKA (reference sequence). The CDR3 covers 15 residues.

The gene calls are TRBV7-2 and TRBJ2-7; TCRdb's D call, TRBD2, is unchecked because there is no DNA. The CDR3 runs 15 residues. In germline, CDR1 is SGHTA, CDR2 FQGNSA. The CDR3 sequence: CASTLAGGLSYEQYF.

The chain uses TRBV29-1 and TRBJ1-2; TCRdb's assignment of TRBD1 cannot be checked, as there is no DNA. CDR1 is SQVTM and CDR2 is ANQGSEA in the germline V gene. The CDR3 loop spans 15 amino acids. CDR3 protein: CSVYGEQGADYGYTF.

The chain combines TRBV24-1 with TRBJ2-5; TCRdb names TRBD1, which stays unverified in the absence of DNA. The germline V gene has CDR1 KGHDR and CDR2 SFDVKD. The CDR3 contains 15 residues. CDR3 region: CATSDLGQGQETQYF.

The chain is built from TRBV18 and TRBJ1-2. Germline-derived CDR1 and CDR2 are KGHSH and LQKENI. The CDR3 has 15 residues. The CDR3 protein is CASSGAGPPDYGYTF.

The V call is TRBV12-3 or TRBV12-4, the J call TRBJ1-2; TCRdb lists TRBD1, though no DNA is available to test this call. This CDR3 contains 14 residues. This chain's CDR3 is CASSLQGSTYGYTF.

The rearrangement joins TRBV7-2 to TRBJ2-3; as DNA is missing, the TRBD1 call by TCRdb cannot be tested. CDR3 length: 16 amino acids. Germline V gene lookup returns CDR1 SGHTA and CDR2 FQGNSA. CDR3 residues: CASSLATGGWTDTQYF.

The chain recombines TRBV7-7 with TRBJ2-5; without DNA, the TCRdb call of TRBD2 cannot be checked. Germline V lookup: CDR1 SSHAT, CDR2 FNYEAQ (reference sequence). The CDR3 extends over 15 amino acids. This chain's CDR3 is CASSRGLAGGETQYF.

CDR3 residues: CASSYGEAGLGMNEQFF. The V gene is TRBV7-9, the J gene TRBJ2-1; TCRdb's D gene call, TRBD2, goes unchecked for lack of DNA. There are 17 residues in the CDR3. Germline V CDR1 and CDR2: SEHNR, FQNEAQ (reference sequence).

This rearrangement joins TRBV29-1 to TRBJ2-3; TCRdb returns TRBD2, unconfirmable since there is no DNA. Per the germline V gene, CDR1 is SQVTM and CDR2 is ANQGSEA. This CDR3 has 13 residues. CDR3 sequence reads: CSVTSGVTDTQYF.

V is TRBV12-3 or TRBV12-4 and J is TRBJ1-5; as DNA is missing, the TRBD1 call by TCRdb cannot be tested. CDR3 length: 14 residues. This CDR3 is CASSPGTDGQPQHF.